Listed here are 5 T cell receptor beta chains from one sample, sequenced in a study of cytomegalovirus exposure and HLA in healthy donors. PCR primers comprised 60 Vbeta and 13 Jbeta primers. Using immunoSEQ multiplex PCR, the repertoire was profiled, and TCRdb retains in-frame clones only, with some absent. Here the sample spans tens of thousands of clones, around 69% being singletons. What was sequenced was PBMCs. Receptors were obtained from a woman aged 25-40 years in good health and CMV-seropositive.

J is TRBJ1-6 and V is TRBV10-2, with 12 nucleotides matching TRBD1. CDR1 WSHSY and CDR2 SAAADI come from the germline V gene. The CDR3 contains 15 residues. The trim removed 6 bases at V and 9 bases at J, leaving 6 bases unmatched. This chain's CDR3 is CASRGQGAGSSPLHF. The CDR3 DNA is TGCGCCAGCAGGGGACAGGGGGCCGGTAGTTCACCCCTCCACTTT.

The chain combines TRBV7-2 with TRBJ2-1, with no clear D. V lost 1 base and J lost 1, with 11 bases in between. Germline CDR1 and CDR2: SGHTA and FQGNSA. The CDR3 is made up of 16 amino acids. CDR3: CASSLVRSGSYNEQFF. The CDR3 DNA reads as TGTGCCAGCAGCTTAGTACGGTCAGGATCCTACAATGAGCAGTTCTTC.

In its sample, this clone was seen a few times. The chain joins TRBV5-4 to TRBJ2-1, with TRBD2 identical over 9 bases. The V and J ends lost 1 base and 7 bases, in that order; junction bases with no gene match: 3. The CDR3 is 14 residues long. Germline V gene lookup returns CDR1 SGHNT and CDR2 YYREEE (reference sequence). CDR3 sequence (DNA): TGTGCCAGCAGCTTGTGGACTAGCGTGAATGAGCAGTTCTTC. Its translation is CASSLWTSVNEQFF.

J is TRBJ2-1 and V is TRBV6-6; 11 bases match TRBD2. Trimming took 7 bases from V and 0 from J; bases not matched to a gene: 5. This CDR3 contains 16 residues. Germline V gene lookup returns CDR1 MNHNY and CDR2 SVGAGI (reference sequence). This chain's CDR3 is CASTTTSGSSYNEQFF. Written as DNA, the CDR3 is TGTGCCAGCACCACTACTAGCGGGAGCTCCTACAATGAGCAGTTCTTC.

In regard to this clone: The junction shows a germline mismatch at one end, possibly a read error. The genes are TRBV4-1 and TRBJ1-2, with D perhaps TRBD1 (6 bases). The CDR3 has 15 amino acids. Germline-derived CDR1 and CDR2 are MGHRA and YSYEKL. CDR3 residues: CASSQVGLPRGGYPF. The CDR3 bases are TGCGCCAGCAGCCAAGTCGGTCTCCCCAGGGGTGGCTACCCCTTC.